These 6 T cell receptor beta chains were sequenced from one sample in a study of OX40 agonist ivuxolimab in advanced cancers. The assay was immunoSEQ multiplex PCR, and TCRdb's table has in-frame clones only and misses some. The sample lists 45,000 or so clones; about 87% were seen once. Material: CD4+ or CD8+ T cells sorted from blood, obtained in a trial of the OX40 agonist ivuxolimab. The receptor source for this set is an adult with an advanced solid tumor such as melanoma, head and neck, liver or kidney cancer.

Written as DNA, the CDR3 is TGTGCCAGCAGCTTAAAGCCTCCCGGCCCCGGGGAGCTGTTTTTT. Its protein is CASSLKPPGPGELFF. The J gene is TRBJ2-2, the V gene TRBV7-9; the D is unclear. Germline V lookup: CDR1 SEHNR, CDR2 FQNEAQ (reference sequence). This CDR3 is 15 amino acids long. V was pared by 2 bases and J by 6 bases, with 13 bases between.

This sequence joins TRBV14 and TRBJ2-1; 7 nucleotides align to TRBD2. V was pared by 4 bases and J by 9 bases, with 12 bases of the junction left unmatched. This CDR3 spans 15 amino acids. Germline V gene data show CDR1 as SGHDN and CDR2 as FVKESK. CDR3 sequence: CASSRSWGLFGEQFF. CDR3 bases: TGTGCCAGCAGCCGATCTTGGGGACTATTCGGTGAGCAGTTCTTC.

The genes are TRBV28 and TRBJ2-7, with TRBD1 matching 12 bases. The length of the CDR3 is 13 residues. Germline CDR1 and CDR2: MDHEN and SYDVKM. Written as DNA, the CDR3 is TGTGCCAGCAGTCGGCCGGGACAGGGGGCCCCAGGCGTC. Protein: CASSRPGQGAPGV.

V gene TRBV4-3 combines with J gene TRBJ2-1; TRBD1 matches at 9 bases. The CDR3 is made up of 16 amino acids. The V gene end was trimmed by 0 bases and the J gene end by 4 bases; junction bases not matched to a gene: 4. CDR1 and CDR2 from the germline V gene are LGHNA and YSLEER. In DNA, the CDR3 is TGCGCCAGCAGCCAAGAATGGGACAGGGAGTACAATGAGCAGTTCTTC. It codes for CASSQEWDREYNEQFF.

The chain carries TRBV7-9 and TRBJ1-3; D is possibly TRBD1 (6 bases). The V end lost 6 bases, the J end lost 0 bases, and 21 bases lay between the germline ends. Germline CDR1 is SEHNR and CDR2 is FQNEAQ (reference sequence). The CDR3 contains 18 residues. In DNA, the CDR3 is TGTGCCAGCAGGGGGACACAACTAAACCTTAACTCTGGAAACACCATATATTTT. Translated, it gives CASRGTQLNLNSGNTIYF. The variable domain in full, completed from reference TRBV7-9 and TRBJ1-3, reads DTGVSQNPRHKITKRGQNVTFRCDPISEHNRLYWYRQTLGQGPEFLTYFQNEAQLEKSRLLSDRFSAERPKGSFSTLEIQRTEQGDSAMYLCASRGTQLNLNSGNTIYFGEGSWLTVV.

CDR3 in DNA: TGCGCCAGCAGCCCCGTTCTAGGGACCTACGAGCAGTACTTC. The encoded protein is CASSPVLGTYEQYF. V gene TRBV4-1 combines with J gene TRBJ2-7; D unclear. The CDR3 sequence is 14 residues long. The germline V and J ends were trimmed by 4 bases and 2 bases, with 12 bases remaining between them. Germline CDR1 is MGHRA and CDR2 is YSYEKL.